This passage covers 19 T cell receptor beta chains from one sample sequenced in a study of PD-1 blockade in mismatch repair-deficient tumors. Here immunoSEQ multiplex PCR was the method, and the copy in TCRdb shows in-frame clones only, minus some. The repertoire has about 60,000 clones, around 88% of them found once; the top ten carry around 14%. Material: peripheral blood, obtained 52 weeks after starting pembrolizumab. The origin of the receptors is an adult with mismatch repair-deficient cancer.

This clone was picked up one time. The chain couples TRBV6-5 to TRBJ2-2; the D is unclear. In germline, CDR1 is MNHEY, CDR2 SVGAGI. The CDR3 loop spans 15 amino acids. V was clipped by 0 bases and J by 1 base, with 6 bases between them. CDR3 coding DNA: TGTGCCAGCAGTTACTCCCGAGGGAACACCGGGGAGCTGTTTTTT. This sequence encodes CASSYSRGNTGELFF.

The V and J genes are TRBV4-1 and TRBJ2-1; TRBD2 matches 9 bases. Germline CDR1 MGHRA, CDR2 YSYEKL. CDR3 size: 15 residues. The V segment lost 1 base and the J segment 8 bases; nucleotides outside the gene matches: 6. CDR3 nucleotides: TGCGCCAGCAGCCAAGTAGCGGGAGAGGTGTATGAGCAGTTCTTC. Protein product: CASSQVAGEVYEQFF.

In nucleotides, the CDR3 is TGTGCCAGCAGCTTGGCGGGACAGGGAGGGGATGAGCAGTTCTTC. As protein: CASSLAGQGGDEQFF. The V and J genes are TRBV5-8 and TRBJ2-1; 9 nucleotides align to TRBD1. Germline CDR1 reads SGHTS; CDR2 reads YDEGEE. The CDR3 is 15 amino acids. Germline trimming cut 0 bases from V and 8 bases from J; bases unmatched to any gene: 6.

This rearrangement joins TRBV28 to TRBJ2-3, with D tentatively TRBD2 (6 bases). The CDR3 spans 15 residues. V dropped 3 bases and J dropped 6 bases, with 16 bases sitting between them. Per germline, CDR1 MDHEN and CDR2 SYDVKM. The CDR3 DNA reads as TGTGCCAGCAGTTTGGAGGGGTTGGGGGTCGATACGCAGTATTTT. Translating gives CASSLEGLGVDTQYF. The full variable domain, its missing parts supplied by reference TRBV28 and TRBJ2-3, is DVKVTQSSRYLVKRTGEKVFLECVQDMDHENMFWYRQDPGLGLRLIYFSYDVKMKEKGDIPEGYSVSREKKERFSLILESASTNQTSMYLCASSLEGLGVDTQYFGPGTRLTVL.

This chain connects TRBV10-3 to TRBJ2-1; D unclear. This CDR3 has 14 amino acids. The V and J ends lost 5 bases and 6 bases respectively, with 14 bases between them. The V gene's germline CDR1 is ENHRY and CDR2 SYGVKD. CDR3 protein: CAISLEFQTNEQFF. For the CDR3, the DNA is TGTGCCATCAGTCTGGAGTTCCAAACCAATGAGCAGTTCTTC.

The J gene is TRBJ1-2, the V gene TRBV5-4; the match to TRBD1 covers 12 bases. From germline, CDR1 is SGHNT and CDR2 YYREEE (reference sequence). V shed 4 bases and J 6 bases; nucleotides not matched to a gene: 4. The CDR3 is made up of 14 amino acids. CDR3 DNA: TGTGCCAGCAGCAGGGGACAGGGGGCTGATGGCTACACCTTC. This codes for CASSRGQGADGYTF.

This clone was seen a few times. This chain links TRBV5-1 with TRBJ2-7; no reliable D call. Germline V gene data show CDR1 as SGHRS and CDR2 as YFSETQ. This CDR3 region has 12 residues. The germline V and J ends were trimmed by 0 bases and 2 bases, with 3 bases remaining between them. This CDR3 reads CASSLAPYEQYF. CDR3 DNA: TGCGCCAGCAGCTTGGCGCCCTACGAGCAGTACTTC.

The chain couples TRBV11-2 to TRBJ1-2; D unclear. V was trimmed by 1 base and J by 1 base, leaving 10 bases between them. The CDR3 contains 15 residues. CDR1 is SGHAT and CDR2 is FQNNGV in the germline V gene. The CDR3 sequence: CASSLGLSLNYGYTF. The CDR3 DNA reads as TGTGCCAGCAGCTTAGGGCTGTCCCTTAACTATGGCTACACCTTC.

The rearrangement uses TRBV11-1 and TRBJ2-7; tentative D call: TRBD1 (6 bases). The CDR3 totals 13 residues. CDR1 is SGHAT and CDR2 is FQDESV in the germline V gene (reference sequence). V gave up 6 bases and J gave up 1 base, with 10 bases separating them. The CDR3 region is CASSTGFSYEQYF. CDR3 in DNA: TGTGCCAGCAGTACAGGGTTTTCCTACGAGCAGTACTTC.

The rearrangement links TRBV6-5 to TRBJ1-2, with D tentatively TRBD1 (6 bases). This CDR3 comprises 15 residues. Germline loops: CDR1 MNHEY, CDR2 SVGAGI. V dropped 5 bases and J dropped 8 bases, with 21 bases sitting between them. The chain's CDR3 is CASSLRRGPGTGYTF. CDR3 coding DNA: TGTGCCAGCAGTCTACGACGGGGGCCCGGGACGGGCTACACCTTC.

This clone occurred a few times. In DNA form, the CDR3 reads TGTGCCAGCAGTTACATGGGACAGGGCTACGAGCAGTACTTC. Its translation is CASSYMGQGYEQYF. This chain links TRBV6-5 with TRBJ2-7; 9 bases are shared with TRBD1. CDR3 size: 14 residues. The germline gives CDR1 MNHEY, CDR2 SVGAGI. Trimming removed 2 bases from V and 3 bases from J; junction bases left unmatched: 2.

This clone was found a few times. J is TRBJ1-2 and V is TRBV7-2; D not resolved. Trimming removed 2 bases from V and 1 base from J, with 14 bases in between. Germline CDR1 SGHTA, CDR2 FQGNSA. The length of the CDR3 is 16 residues. The DNA of the CDR3 is TGTGCCAGCAGCTTAACTCTCCCAGCTAATAACTATGGCTACACCTTC. As protein: CASSLTLPANNYGYTF.

The chain has TRBV27 and TRBJ2-1, with 15 positions matching TRBD2. This CDR3 contains 14 residues. Germline V gene data show CDR1 as MNHEY and CDR2 as SMNVEV (reference sequence). Trimming took 4 bases from V and 10 from J; bases not matched to a gene: 2. CDR3 sequence: CASSYGTSGREQFF. DNA of the CDR3: TGTGCCAGCAGTTATGGGACTAGCGGGAGGGAGCAGTTCTTC.

J is TRBJ2-2 and V is TRBV7-9; 9 bases line up with TRBD1. The V segment lost 4 bases and the J segment 1 base; nucleotides outside the gene matches: 4. The CDR3 runs 16 residues. Germline V gene sequence: CDR1 SEHNR, CDR2 FQNEAQ (reference sequence). The CDR3, as DNA: TGTGCCAGCAGCTCTTGGGGACAGGGGAACACCGGGGAGCTGTTTTTT. It yields the protein CASSSWGQGNTGELFF.

This clone was found once. J is TRBJ1-4 and V is TRBV14; 9 bases are shared with TRBD1. This CDR3 region has 18 residues. CDR1 is SGHDN, CDR2 FVKESK, per germline. V was pared by 0 bases and J by 4 bases, with 9 bases of the junction left unmatched. The CDR3 reads CASSQDGWTGANNEKLFF. The CDR3 nucleotides read TGTGCCAGCAGCCAAGATGGTTGGACAGGGGCCAATAATGAAAAACTGTTTTTT.

This chain connects TRBV27 to TRBJ2-1, with 10 positions matching TRBD2. The CDR3 contains 14 residues. In germline, CDR1 is MNHEY, CDR2 SMNVEV (reference sequence). The ends lost 2 bases at V and 8 bases at J; junction bases unmatched: 3. As DNA, the CDR3 is TGTGCCAGCAGTTTACCTGGACTAGCGGATGAGCAGTTCTTC. It yields the protein CASSLPGLADEQFF.

The J gene is TRBJ1-2, the V gene TRBV5-1; possibly TRBD1 for D (5 bases). V lost 0 bases, J lost 13 bases, and 22 bases lay in between. There are 15 residues in the CDR3. Germline values: CDR1 SGHRS, CDR2 YFSETQ. The CDR3: CASSLAGTGHTIPTF. For the CDR3, the DNA is TGCGCCAGCAGCTTGGCGGGAACAGGTCACACCATCCCCACCTTC. Combining the CDR3 with reference TRBV5-1 and TRBJ1-2 gives the whole variable domain KAGVTQTPRYLIKTRGQQVTLSCSPISGHRSVSWYQQTPGQGLQFLFEYFSETQRNKGNFPGRFSGRQFSNSRSEMNVSTLELGDSALYLCASSLAGTGHTIPTFGSGTRLTVV.

The chain joins TRBV5-6 to TRBJ2-3; D is undetermined. Germline V gene sequence: CDR1 SGHDT, CDR2 YYEEEE. The CDR3 covers 18 residues. V dropped 1 base and J dropped 0 bases, with 18 bases sitting between them. DNA of the CDR3: TGTGCCAGCAGCTTGCCTAGTGCAGAACGACCTAGCACAGATACGCAGTATTTT. It codes for CASSLPSAERPSTDTQYF.

The chain links TRBV10-2 to TRBJ2-7; D is possibly TRBD2 (5 bases). From germline, CDR1 is WSHSY and CDR2 SAAADI. V shed 2 bases and J shed 6 bases, with 8 bases lying between them. The CDR3 loop spans 12 amino acids. The DNA of the CDR3 is TGCGCCAGCAGTGAGGGCGGGTCCGAGCAGTACTTC. Translating gives CASSEGGSEQYF.